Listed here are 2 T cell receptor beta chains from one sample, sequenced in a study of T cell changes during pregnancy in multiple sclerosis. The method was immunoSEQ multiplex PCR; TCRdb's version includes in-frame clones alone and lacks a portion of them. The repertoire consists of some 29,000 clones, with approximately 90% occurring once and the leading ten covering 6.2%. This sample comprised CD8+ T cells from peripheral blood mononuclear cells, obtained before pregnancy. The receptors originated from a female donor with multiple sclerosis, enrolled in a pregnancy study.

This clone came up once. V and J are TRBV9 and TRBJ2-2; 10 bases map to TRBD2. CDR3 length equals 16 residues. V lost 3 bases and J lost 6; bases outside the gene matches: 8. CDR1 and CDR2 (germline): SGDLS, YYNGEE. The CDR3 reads CASSAWLAGDAGELFF. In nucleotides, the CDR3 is TGTGCCAGCAGCGCTTGGCTAGCGGGAGATGCCGGGGAGCTGTTTTTT.

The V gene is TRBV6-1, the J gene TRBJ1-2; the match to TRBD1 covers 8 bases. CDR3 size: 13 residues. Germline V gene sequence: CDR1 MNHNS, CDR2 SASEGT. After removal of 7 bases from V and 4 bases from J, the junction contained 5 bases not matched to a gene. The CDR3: CASITDRVYGYTF. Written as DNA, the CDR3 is TGTGCCAGCATTACGGACAGGGTCTATGGCTACACCTTC.